The present entry profiles one TCR beta chain with its context. These data originate in a study of blood T cell repertoires in COVID-19. Study as a whole: In each case, the material was cDNA or gDNA derived from T cells, B-cell-depleted T cells, or PBMCs.

In the source study's methods: Quantification of nucleated cells was approximated via reference gene primer amplification. The table came from immunoSEQ multiplex PCR; TCRdb's copy has only in-frame clones and leaves some out. That table gives V, J and clone size, and the DNA gave D and trimming. This table holds 300,000 to 400,000 clones, around 87% found once. This CDR3 is 11 amino acids long. The V and J ends lost 5 bases and 5 bases respectively, with 6 bases between them. CDR1 and CDR2 from the germline V gene are SEHNR and FQNEAQ (reference sequence). The receptor was isolated from a woman in her sixties with COVID-19, enrolled during active disease. This chain links TRBV7-9 with TRBJ2-5, with unresolved D. The sequencing input was peripheral blood. CDR3 in amino acids: CASSPGETQYF. The CDR3 DNA is TGTGCCAGCAGCCCTGGCGAGACCCAGTACTTC.